This T cell receptor beta chain comes out of a study of beta chain features in type 1 diabetes. Every bit of the isolated RNA underwent reverse transcription, so sequencing read expressed TCRB transcripts. Profiled with immunoSEQ multiplex PCR; TCRdb holds only in-frame clones, not every one. Seen here are 160,000 or so clones, 11% observed once, and the top ten hold about 2%. The junction had 8 bases not matched to a gene; V was cut back by 5 bases and J by 3 bases. CDR3 length equals 15 residues. CDR1 and CDR2 from the germline V gene are SEHNR and FQNEAQ (reference sequence). Only a few counts were recorded for this clone.

The sample consisted of central memory CD4+ T cells from blood. The clonotype was recovered from a man aged 18 to 30 in good health. This chain joins TRBV7-9 and TRBJ1-2, with 8 bases lining up with TRBD1. The CDR3 bases are TGTGCCAGCAGCCCGCCGGGACAGGCATACTATGGCTACACCTTC. This codes for CASSPPGQAYYGYTF.